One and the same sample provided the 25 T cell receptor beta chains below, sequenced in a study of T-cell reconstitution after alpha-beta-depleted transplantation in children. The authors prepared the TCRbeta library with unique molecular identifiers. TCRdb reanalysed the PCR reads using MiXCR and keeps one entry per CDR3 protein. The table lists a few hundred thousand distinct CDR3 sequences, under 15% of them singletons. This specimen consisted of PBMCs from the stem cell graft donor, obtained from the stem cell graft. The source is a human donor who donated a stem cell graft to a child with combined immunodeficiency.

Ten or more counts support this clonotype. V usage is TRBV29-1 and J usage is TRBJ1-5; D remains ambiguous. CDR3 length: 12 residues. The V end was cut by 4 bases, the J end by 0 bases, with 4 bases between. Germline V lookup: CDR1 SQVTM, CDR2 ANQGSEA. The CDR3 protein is CSVANSNQPQHF. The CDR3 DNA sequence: TGCAGCGTTGCTAATAGCAATCAGCCCCAGCATTTT.

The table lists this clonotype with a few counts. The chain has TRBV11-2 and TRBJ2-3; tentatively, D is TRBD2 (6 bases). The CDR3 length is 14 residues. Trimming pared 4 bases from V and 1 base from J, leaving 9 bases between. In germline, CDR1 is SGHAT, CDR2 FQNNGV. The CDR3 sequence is CASSYERGTDTQYF. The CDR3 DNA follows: TGTGCCAGCAGCTATGAGCGGGGCACAGATACGCAGTATTTT.

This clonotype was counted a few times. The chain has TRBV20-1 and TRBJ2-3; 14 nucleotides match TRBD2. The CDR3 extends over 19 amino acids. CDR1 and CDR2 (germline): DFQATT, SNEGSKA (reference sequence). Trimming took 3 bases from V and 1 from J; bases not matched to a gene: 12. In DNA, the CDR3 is TGCAGTGCTAGGTCAGGGGGGACTAGCGGGGGAACTCGCACAGATACGCAGTATTTT. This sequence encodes CSARSGGTSGGTRTDTQYF.

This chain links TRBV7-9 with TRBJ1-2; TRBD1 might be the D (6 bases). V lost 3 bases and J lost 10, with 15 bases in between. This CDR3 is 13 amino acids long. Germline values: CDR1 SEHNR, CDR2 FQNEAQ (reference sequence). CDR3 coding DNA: TGTGCCAGCAGCTTCCAAGGGGGAACTGTCTACACCTTC. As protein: CASSFQGGTVYTF.

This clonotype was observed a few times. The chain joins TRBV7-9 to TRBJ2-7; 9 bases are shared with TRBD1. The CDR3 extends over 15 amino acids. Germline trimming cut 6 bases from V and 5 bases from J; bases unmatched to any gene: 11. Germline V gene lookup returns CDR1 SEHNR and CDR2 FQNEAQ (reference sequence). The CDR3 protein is CASRPSRDRAHEQYF. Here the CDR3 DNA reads TGTGCCAGCAGGCCCTCCCGGGACAGGGCTCACGAGCAGTACTTC.

The CDR3 coding sequence is TGTGCCAGCAGCCAAGTGGATCGTACCCCTGGGGTGGATGAGCAGTTCTTC. As protein: CASSQVDRTPGVDEQFF. The genes are TRBV4-2 and TRBJ2-1; D gene unclear. Trimming stripped 1 base from V and 8 bases from J, with 21 bases between. The CDR3 has 17 residues. Germline V CDR1 and CDR2: LGHNA, YNFKEQ.

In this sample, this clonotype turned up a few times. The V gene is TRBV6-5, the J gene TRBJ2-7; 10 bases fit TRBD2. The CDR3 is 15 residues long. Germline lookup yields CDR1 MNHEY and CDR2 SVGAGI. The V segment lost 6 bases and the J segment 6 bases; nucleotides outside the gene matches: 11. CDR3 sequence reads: CASRSRPGLAFEQYF. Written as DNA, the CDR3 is TGTGCCAGCAGATCTCGACCGGGACTAGCGTTCGAGCAGTACTTC.

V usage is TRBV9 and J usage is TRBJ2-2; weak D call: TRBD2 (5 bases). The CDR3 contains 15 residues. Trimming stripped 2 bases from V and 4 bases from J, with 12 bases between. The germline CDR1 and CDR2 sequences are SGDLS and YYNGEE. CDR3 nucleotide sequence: TGTGCCAGCAGCGTGGCCCACCGGGGCACCGGGGAGCTGTTTTTT. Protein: CASSVAHRGTGELFF.

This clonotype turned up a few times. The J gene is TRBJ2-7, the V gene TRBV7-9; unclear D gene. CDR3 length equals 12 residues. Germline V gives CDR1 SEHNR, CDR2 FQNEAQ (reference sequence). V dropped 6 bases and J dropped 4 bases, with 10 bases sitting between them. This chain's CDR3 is CASSSPLYEQYF. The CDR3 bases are TGTGCCAGCAGTTCCCCTTTGTACGAGCAGTACTTC.

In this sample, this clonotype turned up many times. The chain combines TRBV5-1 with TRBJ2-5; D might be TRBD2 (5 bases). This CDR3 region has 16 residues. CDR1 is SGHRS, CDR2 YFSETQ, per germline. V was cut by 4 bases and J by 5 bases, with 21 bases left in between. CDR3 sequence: CASSVEGYTSAETQYF. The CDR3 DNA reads TGCGCCAGCAGCGTCGAGGGCTATACATCGGCCGAGACCCAGTACTTC.

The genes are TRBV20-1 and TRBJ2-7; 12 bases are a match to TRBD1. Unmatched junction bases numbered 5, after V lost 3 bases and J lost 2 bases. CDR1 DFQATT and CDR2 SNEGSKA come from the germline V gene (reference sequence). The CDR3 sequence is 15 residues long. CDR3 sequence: CSASKGDRGPYEQYF. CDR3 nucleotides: TGCAGTGCTAGTAAGGGGGACAGGGGGCCCTACGAGCAGTACTTC.

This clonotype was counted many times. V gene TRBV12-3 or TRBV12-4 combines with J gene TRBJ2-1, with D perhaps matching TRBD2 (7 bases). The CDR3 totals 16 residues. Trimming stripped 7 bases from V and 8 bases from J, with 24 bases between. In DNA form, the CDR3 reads TGTGCCAGCAACCGCCGGGGGGCTAACGCCTTCGATGAGCAGTTCTTC. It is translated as CASNRRGANAFDEQFF.

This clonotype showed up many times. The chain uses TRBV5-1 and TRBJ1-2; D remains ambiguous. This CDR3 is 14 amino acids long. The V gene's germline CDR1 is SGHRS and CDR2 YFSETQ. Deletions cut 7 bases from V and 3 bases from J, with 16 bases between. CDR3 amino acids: CASGPRDGDYGYTF. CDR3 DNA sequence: TGCGCCAGCGGCCCGCGGGATGGGGACTATGGCTACACCTTC.

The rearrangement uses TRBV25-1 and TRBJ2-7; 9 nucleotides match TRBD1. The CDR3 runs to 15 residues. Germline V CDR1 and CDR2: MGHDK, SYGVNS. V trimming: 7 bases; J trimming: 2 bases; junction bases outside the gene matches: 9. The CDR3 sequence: CASTPTRDRAYEQYF. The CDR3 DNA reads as TGTGCCAGCACTCCCACCCGGGACAGGGCCTACGAGCAGTACTTC.

The CDR3 coding sequence is TGTGCCAGCAGCGTGGGGACTAGCGGTCCCACAGATACGCAGTATTTT. Translating gives CASSVGTSGPTDTQYF. V gene TRBV9 combines with J gene TRBJ2-3; 11 bases match TRBD2. Germline-derived CDR1 and CDR2 are SGDLS and YYNGEE. The CDR3 totals 16 residues. Germline trimming cut 2 bases from V and 2 bases from J; bases unmatched to any gene: 4.

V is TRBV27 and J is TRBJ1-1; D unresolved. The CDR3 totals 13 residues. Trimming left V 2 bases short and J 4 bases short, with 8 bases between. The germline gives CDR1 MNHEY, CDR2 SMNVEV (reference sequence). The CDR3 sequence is CASSLTGITEAFF. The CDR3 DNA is TGTGCCAGCAGTTTAACTGGGATCACTGAAGCTTTCTTT.

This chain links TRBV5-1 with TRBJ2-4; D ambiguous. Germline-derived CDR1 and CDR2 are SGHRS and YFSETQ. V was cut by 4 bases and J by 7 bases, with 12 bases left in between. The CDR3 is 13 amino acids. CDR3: CASSNPSWNIQYF. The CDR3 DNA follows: TGCGCCAGCAGCAACCCGTCTTGGAACATTCAGTACTTC.

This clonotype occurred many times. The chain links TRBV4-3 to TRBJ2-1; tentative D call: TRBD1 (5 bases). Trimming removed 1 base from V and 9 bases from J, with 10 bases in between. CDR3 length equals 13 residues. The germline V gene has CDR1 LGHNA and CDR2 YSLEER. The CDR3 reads CASSQGQGSEQFF. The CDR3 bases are TGCGCCAGCAGCCAAGGGCAGGGAAGTGAGCAGTTCTTC.

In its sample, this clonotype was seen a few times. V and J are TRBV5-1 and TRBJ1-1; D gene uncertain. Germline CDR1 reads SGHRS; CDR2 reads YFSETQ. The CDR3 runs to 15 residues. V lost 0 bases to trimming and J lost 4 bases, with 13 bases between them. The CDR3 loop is CASSLGPGRGTEAFF. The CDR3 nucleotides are TGCGCCAGCAGCTTGGGTCCAGGCCGGGGCACTGAAGCTTTCTTT.

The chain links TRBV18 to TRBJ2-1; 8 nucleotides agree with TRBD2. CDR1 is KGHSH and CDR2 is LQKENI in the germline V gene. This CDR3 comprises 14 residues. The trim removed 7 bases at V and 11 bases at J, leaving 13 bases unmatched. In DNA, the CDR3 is TGTGCCAGCTTTCTTGGGCGGGAGGATCGACAGCAGTTCTTC. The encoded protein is CASFLGREDRQQFF. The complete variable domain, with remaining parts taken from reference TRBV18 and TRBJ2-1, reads NAGVMQNPRHLVRRRGQEARLRCSPMKGHSHVYWYRQLPEEGLKFMVYLQKENIIDESGMPKERFSAEFPKEGPSILRIQQVVRGDSAAYFCASFLGREDRQQFFGPGTRLTVL.

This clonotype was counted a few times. The CDR3 reads CASSFQPSNTQYF. CDR3 DNA sequence: TGTGCCAGCAGCTTTCAGCCCTCCAATACGCAGTATTTT. The V call is TRBV7-2, the J call TRBJ2-3; D gene unclear. Germline values: CDR1 SGHTA, CDR2 FQGNSA. The CDR3 covers 13 residues. V was clipped by 3 bases and J by 7 bases, with 11 bases between them.

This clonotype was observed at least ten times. CDR3 sequence: CSAREAIDTDTQYF. CDR3 bases: TGCAGTGCTAGAGAGGCCATCGACACAGATACGCAGTATTTT. The chain couples TRBV20-1 to TRBJ2-3; no clear D gene. In germline, CDR1 is DFQATT, CDR2 SNEGSKA (reference sequence). The CDR3 is made up of 14 amino acids. The V gene lost 0 bases and the J gene lost 2 bases, with 9 bases spanning the gap.

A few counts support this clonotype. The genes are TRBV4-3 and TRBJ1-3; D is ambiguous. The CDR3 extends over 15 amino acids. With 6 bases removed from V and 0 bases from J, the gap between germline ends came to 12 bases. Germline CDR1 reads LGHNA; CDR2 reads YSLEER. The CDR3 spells CASRRARGSGNTIYF. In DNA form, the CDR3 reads TGCGCCAGCAGAAGGGCGCGGGGCTCTGGAAACACCATATATTTT.

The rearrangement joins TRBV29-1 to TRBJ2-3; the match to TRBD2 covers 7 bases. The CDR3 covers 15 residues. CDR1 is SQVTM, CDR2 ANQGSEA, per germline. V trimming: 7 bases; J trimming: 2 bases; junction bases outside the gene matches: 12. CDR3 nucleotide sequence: TGCAGCGCACGGGGGACTACACAGTCCACAGATACGCAGTATTTT. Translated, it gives CSARGTTQSTDTQYF.

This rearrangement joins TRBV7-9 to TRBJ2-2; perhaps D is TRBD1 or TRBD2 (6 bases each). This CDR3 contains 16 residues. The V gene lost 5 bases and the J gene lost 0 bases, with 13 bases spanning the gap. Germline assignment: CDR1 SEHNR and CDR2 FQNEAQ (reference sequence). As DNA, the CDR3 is TGTGCCAGCAGCGCGGTGGGGGGCGCGAACACCGGGGAGCTGTTTTTT. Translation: CASSAVGGANTGELFF.